The clone carrying this TCR beta chain has only a few counts. Its cognate antigen is unknown. The data are from a study of CD8 T cells in ankylosing spondylitis. Findings and caveats of the study: Reports say disease-linked clones showed up significantly more in matched ankylosing spondylitis synovial fluid.

Quantitative molecular-barcoded 5'-RACE generated the TCR beta libraries. TCRdb reprocessed the 5' RACE reads via MiXCR and lists one record per CDR3 protein. The top ten clones hold under 15% of a sample with about 340,000 distinct CDR3 sequences, 20% of them seen once. V was clipped by 3 bases and J by 3 bases; unmatched bases: 11. The CDR3 sequence is 17 residues long. Germline V lookup: CDR1 ENHRY, CDR2 SYGVKD. The chain carries TRBV10-3 and TRBJ2-3; 8 bases line up with TRBD2. This TCR was sampled from a male donor with ankylosing spondylitis or in good health (not recorded which). Sequencing input: blood, either unsorted or a sorted T cell fraction (not recorded which). The CDR3 reads CAISDQVDAGGTDTQYF. CDR3 bases: TGTGCCATCAGTGACCAAGTAGATGCGGGGGGAACAGATACGCAGTATTTT.